These 8 T cell receptor beta chains originate from one sample sequenced in a study of cytomegalovirus exposure and HLA in healthy donors. The primer mix had 60 Vbeta and 13 Jbeta primers. The assay was immunoSEQ multiplex PCR, and TCRdb's table has in-frame clones only and misses some. The sample yields 200,000 or so clones, about 77% seen once. Sequencing was done on a sample of PBMCs. These receptors came from a woman in her twenties or thirties in good health and CMV-seropositive.

This rearrangement joins TRBV28 to TRBJ2-7; 11 bases align to TRBD2. CDR1 is MDHEN, CDR2 SYDVKM, per germline. This CDR3 comprises 15 residues. V was clipped by 5 bases and J by 3 bases; unmatched bases: 6. Written as DNA, the CDR3 is TGTGCCAGCAGTGGCCCTAGCGGGGGGATCTACGAGCAGTACTTC. As protein: CASSGPSGGIYEQYF.

The chain employs TRBV6-5 and TRBJ2-7; possible D gene TRBD1, 6 bases. Germline V gives CDR1 MNHEY, CDR2 SVGAGI. The V and J ends lost 6 bases and 3 bases respectively, with 18 bases between them. The CDR3 is made up of 15 amino acids. The chain's CDR3 is CASRLTGGVGYEQYF. For the CDR3, the DNA is TGTGCCAGCAGATTGACAGGAGGTGTCGGCTACGAGCAGTACTTC.

V usage is TRBV9 and J usage is TRBJ2-7, with TRBD2 as a possible D gene (6 bases). This CDR3 spans 16 amino acids. The V end lost 0 bases, the J end lost 1 base, and 14 bases lay between the germline ends. Germline loops: CDR1 SGDLS, CDR2 YYNGEE. The CDR3 spells CASSVGAGTGSYEQYF. Written as DNA, the CDR3 is TGTGCCAGCAGCGTAGGGGCCGGGACTGGATCCTACGAGCAGTACTTC.

This clone was observed a single time. This chain joins TRBV19 and TRBJ1-5; 10 nucleotides agree with TRBD1. The trim removed 2 bases at V and 0 bases at J, leaving 4 bases unmatched. The germline V gene has CDR1 LNHDA and CDR2 SQIVND (reference sequence). The CDR3 runs to 17 residues. CDR3 DNA sequence: TGTGCCAGTAGTATACGGGACAGGGGTTATAGCAATCAGCCCCAGCATTTT. This translates into CASSIRDRGYSNQPQHF.

The chain joins TRBV21-1 to TRBJ1-2; the D call of TRBD1 is as the table states it, not checked on the DNA. TRBV21-1 is noted as a pseudogene. The CDR3 runs 15 residues. The CDR3 reads CASSPGQGLGYGYTF. Written as DNA, the CDR3 is TGTGCCAGCAGCCCGGGACAGGGTCTGGGCTATGGCTACACCTTC.

This clone was counted a few times. The chain is built from TRBV25-1 and TRBJ2-2; tentative D call: TRBD1 (6 bases). V was trimmed by 5 bases and J by 0 bases, leaving 10 bases between them. Germline values: CDR1 MGHDK, CDR2 SYGVNS. The CDR3 totals 15 residues. CDR3 DNA sequence: TGTGCCAGCAGTCCCAGGGGCACGAACACCGGGGAGCTGTTTTTT. Translating it yields CASSPRGTNTGELFF.

This chain joins TRBV11-3 and TRBJ2-1; maybe TRBD2 (6 bases). The CDR3 runs to 13 residues. Germline values: CDR1 SGHNT, CDR2 YENEEA. The ends were cut back, 5 bases at V and 6 bases at J, with 11 bases in the middle. The CDR3 loop reads CASSMGLFNEQFF. The DNA of the CDR3 is TGTGCCAGCAGCATGGGACTCTTCAATGAGCAGTTCTTC.

This chain connects TRBV7-6 to TRBJ2-5, with 12 bases aligning to TRBD2. Trimming took 1 base from V and 1 from J; bases not matched to a gene: 1. The CDR3 is 16 residues long. The germline V gene has CDR1 SGHVS and CDR2 FNYEAQ. CDR3 DNA: TGTGCCAGCAGCTTAGGACTAGCGGGGGCCCAAGAGACCCAGTACTTC. It specifies CASSLGLAGAQETQYF.